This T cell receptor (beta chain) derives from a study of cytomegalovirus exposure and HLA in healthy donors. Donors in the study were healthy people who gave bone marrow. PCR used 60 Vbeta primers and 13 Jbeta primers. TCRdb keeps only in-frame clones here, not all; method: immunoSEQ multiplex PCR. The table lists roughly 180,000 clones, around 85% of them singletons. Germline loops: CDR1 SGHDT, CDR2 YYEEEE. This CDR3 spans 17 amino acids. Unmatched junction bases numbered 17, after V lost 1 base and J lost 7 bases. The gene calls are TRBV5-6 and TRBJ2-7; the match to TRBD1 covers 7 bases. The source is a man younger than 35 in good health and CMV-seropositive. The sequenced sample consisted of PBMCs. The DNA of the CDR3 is TGTGCCAGCAGCTTGAAAACCCAAGACAGGGCGACGGGTGAGCAGTACTTC. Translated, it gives CASSLKTQDRATGEQYF. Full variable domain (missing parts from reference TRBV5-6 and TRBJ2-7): DAGVTQSPTHLIKTRGQQVTLRCSPKSGHDTVSWYQQALGQGPQFIFQYYEEEERQRGNFPDRFSGHQFPNYSSELNVNALLLGDSALYLCASSLKTQDRATGEQYFGPGTRLTVT.